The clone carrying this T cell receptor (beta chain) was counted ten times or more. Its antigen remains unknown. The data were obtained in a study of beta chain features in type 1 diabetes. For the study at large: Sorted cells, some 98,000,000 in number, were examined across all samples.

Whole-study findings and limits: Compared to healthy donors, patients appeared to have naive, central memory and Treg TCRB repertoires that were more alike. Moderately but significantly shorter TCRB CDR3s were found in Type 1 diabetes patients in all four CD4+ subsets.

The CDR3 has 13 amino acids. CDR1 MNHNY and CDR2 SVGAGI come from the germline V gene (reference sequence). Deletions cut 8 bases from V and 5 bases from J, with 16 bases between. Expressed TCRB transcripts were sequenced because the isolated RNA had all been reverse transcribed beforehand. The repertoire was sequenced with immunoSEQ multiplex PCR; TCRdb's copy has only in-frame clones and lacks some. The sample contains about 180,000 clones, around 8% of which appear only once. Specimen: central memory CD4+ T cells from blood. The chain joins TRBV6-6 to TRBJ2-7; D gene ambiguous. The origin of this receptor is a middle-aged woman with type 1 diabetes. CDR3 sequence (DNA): TGTGCCAGCCAGCTCCCTAAAGGAGACGAGCAGTACTTC. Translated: CASQLPKGDEQYF.